The entry below describes one TCR beta chain. Its antigen remains unknown. The sample is drawn from a study of shared clonotypes between healthy human individuals. Study-wide results and caveats: Researchers found naive subsets generally carried larger estimated richness than memory subsets.

The donors were all Caucasian adults (living in Nashville, Tennessee). Sorted-subset replicate PCRs used around 220 ng DNA, some 31,000 T cell genomes. Per the authors' pipeline: Filtering differed, since immunoSEQ gave only junction sequences and no quality scores. Data came from immunoSEQ multiplex PCR; TCRdb stores just in-frame clones and leaves some out. V and J calls plus clone size are reproduced from that table; the DNA served to infer D and trimming. The profile covers 1,400,000 or so clones, with just under 99% appearing a single time and over 0.3% taken by the ten largest. Germline V gene sequence: CDR1 KGHSH, CDR2 LQKENI. V dropped 6 bases and J dropped 13; count of bases not matched to a gene: 8. The CDR3 has 12 amino acids.

The chain is built from TRBV18 and TRBJ2-1, with TRBD1 matching over 8 bases. The sequencing input was naive CD4+ T cells sorted from blood. Subset reported: CD45RA+ positively selected. This clonotype was obtained from a man younger than 40 in good health. The CDR3 sequence: CASSTPGQAQFF. DNA for the CDR3: TGTGCCAGCTCGACCCCGGGACAGGCTCAGTTCTTC. Full variable domain (rest looked up from reference TRBV18 and TRBJ2-1): NAGVMQNPRHLVRRRGQEARLRCSPMKGHSHVYWYRQLPEEGLKFMVYLQKENIIDESGMPKERFSAEFPKEGPSILRIQQVVRGDSAAYFCASSTPGQAQFFGPGTRLTVL.